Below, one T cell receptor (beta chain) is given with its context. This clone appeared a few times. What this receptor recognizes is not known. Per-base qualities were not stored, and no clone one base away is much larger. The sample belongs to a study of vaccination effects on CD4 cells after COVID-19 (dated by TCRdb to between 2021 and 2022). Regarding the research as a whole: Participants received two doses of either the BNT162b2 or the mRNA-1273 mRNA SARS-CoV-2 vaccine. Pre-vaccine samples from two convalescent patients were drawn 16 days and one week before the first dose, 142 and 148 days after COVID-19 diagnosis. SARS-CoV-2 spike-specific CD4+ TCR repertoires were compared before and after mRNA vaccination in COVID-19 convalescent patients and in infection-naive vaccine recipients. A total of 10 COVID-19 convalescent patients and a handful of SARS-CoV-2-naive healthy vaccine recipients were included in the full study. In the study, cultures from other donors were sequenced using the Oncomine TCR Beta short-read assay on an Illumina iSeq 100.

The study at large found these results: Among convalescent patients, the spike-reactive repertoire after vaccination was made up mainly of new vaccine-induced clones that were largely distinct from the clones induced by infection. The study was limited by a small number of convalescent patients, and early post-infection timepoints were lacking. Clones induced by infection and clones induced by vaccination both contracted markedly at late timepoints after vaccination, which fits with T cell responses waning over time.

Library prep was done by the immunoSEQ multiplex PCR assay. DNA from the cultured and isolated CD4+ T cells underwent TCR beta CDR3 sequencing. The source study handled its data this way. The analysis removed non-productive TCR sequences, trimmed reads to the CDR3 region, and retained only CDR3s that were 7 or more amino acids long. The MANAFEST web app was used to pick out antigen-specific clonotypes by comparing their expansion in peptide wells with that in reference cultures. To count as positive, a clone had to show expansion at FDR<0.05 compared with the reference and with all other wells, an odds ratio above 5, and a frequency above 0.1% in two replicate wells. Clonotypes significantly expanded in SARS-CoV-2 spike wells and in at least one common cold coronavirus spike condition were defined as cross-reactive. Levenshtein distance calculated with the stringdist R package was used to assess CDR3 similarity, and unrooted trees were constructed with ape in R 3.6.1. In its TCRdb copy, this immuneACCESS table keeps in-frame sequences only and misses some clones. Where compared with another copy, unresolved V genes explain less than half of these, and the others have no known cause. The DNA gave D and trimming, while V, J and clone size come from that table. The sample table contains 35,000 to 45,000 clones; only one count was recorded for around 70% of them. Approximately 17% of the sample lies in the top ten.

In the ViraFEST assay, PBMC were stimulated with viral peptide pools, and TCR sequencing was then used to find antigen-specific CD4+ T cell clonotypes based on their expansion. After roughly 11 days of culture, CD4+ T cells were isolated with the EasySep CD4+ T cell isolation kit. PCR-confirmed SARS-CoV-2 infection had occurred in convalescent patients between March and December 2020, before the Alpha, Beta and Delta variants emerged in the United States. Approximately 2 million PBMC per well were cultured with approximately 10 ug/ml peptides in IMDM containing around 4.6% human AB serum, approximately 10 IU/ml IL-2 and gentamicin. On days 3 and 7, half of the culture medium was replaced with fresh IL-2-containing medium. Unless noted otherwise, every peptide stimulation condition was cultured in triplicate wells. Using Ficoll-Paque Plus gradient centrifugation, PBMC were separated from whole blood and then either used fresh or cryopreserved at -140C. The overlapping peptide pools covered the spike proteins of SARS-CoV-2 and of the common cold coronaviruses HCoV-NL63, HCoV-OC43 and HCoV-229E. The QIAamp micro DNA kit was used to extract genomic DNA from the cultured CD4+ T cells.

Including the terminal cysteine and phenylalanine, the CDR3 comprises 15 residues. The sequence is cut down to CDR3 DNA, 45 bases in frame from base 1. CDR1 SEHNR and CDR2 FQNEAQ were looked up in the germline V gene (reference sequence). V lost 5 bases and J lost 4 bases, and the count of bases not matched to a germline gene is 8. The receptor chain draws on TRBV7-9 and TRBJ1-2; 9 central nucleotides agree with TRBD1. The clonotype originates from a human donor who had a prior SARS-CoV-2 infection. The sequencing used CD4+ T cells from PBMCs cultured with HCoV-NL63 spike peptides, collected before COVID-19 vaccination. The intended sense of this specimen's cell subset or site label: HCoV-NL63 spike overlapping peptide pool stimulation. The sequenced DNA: TGTGCCAGCAGCACGGGACAGGGTTCAGGCTATGGCTACACCTTC. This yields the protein CASSTGQGSGYGYTF.